This T cell receptor (beta chain) emerged from a study of cytomegalovirus exposure and HLA in healthy donors. Study results and caveats: Reportedly, fewer N-insertions than the roughly 700-donor mean appeared in an Asian-associated ancestry cluster in a later analysis. Using the classifier, cytomegalovirus status was reportedly diagnosed with high specificity and sensitivity. According to the study, around 150 TCR beta chains were cytomegalovirus-associated.

Per the germline V gene, CDR1 is MDHEN and CDR2 is SYDVKM. Trimming pared 5 bases from V and 4 bases from J, leaving 27 bases between. The length of the CDR3 is 19 residues. The PCR made use of 60 Vbeta and 13 Jbeta primers. Original handling: Approximately 73 million unique TCR beta chains, about 12 million shared, were counted in a later analysis. TCRdb keeps only in-frame clones here, not all; method: immunoSEQ multiplex PCR. That table furnishes V, J and clone size, whereas the DNA furnished D and trimming. The table includes some 120,000 clones, more than 80% detected once. Regarding this clone: The antigen remains undetermined.

The genes are TRBV28 and TRBJ1-5; D call uncertain. The sequencing input was PBMCs. This clonotype originated in a male donor in good health and CMV-seronegative. CDR3 nucleotides: TGTGCCAGCAGTACCTGGGATGGGAGTACAATGGATGCAAATCAGCCCCAGCATTTT. This sequence encodes CASSTWDGSTMDANQPQHF.